This TCR beta chain was profiled in a study of cytomegalovirus exposure and HLA in healthy donors. General study findings and limits: One variant, a missense change in DCLRE1C, was linked in a later analysis to TCR beta V- and J-gene trimming. Using the classifier, cytomegalovirus status was reportedly diagnosed with high specificity and sensitivity. Productive status was seen about 90% or about 30% of the time for most TCR beta V segments in an earlier analysis.

Researchers ran the PCR with 60 Vbeta and 13 Jbeta primers. The assay was immunoSEQ multiplex PCR, and TCRdb's table has in-frame clones only and misses some. Here the sample table reports about 75,000 clones. Note on this clone: The antigen is not known.

This CDR3 is built from 14 residues. The V end was cut by 1 base, the J end by 10 bases, with 11 bases between. From germline, CDR1 is SGHTA and CDR2 FQGTGA. Material: PBMCs. V usage is TRBV7-3 and J usage is TRBJ1-6, with D possibly TRBD1 on 6 matching bases. The TCR comes from a man younger than 35 in good health and CMV-seropositive. The CDR3 DNA sequence: TGTGCCAGCAGCTTAAAGGGGGGGAAATCACCCCTCCACTTT. Translating it yields CASSLKGGKSPLHF.